The 15 T cell receptor beta chains below were found in one sample sequenced in a study of blood T cell repertoires in COVID-19. The data were produced by immunoSEQ multiplex PCR, yet TCRdb's version contains in-frame clones alone and is incomplete. The data show roughly 150,000 clones, about 86% seen once. Sequenced material: peripheral blood. These receptor sequences come from a woman of 80 years or more with acute or convalescent COVID-19.

The chain has TRBV9 and TRBJ1-2; 7 nucleotides agree with TRBD1. Losses at the gene ends were 4 bases for V and 6 bases for J; bases not matched to a gene: 12. CDR1 is SGDLS and CDR2 is YYNGEE in the germline V gene. The CDR3 length is 15 residues. CDR3 bases: TGTGCCAGCAGCACAGGAGGGGGCTCGGGCAATGGCTACACCTTC. Protein: CASSTGGGSGNGYTF.

This clone showed up just a few times. The chain recombines TRBV5-1 with TRBJ1-4, with D uncertain. CDR3 length equals 17 residues. Trimming removed 0 bases from V and 3 bases from J, with 15 bases in between. Germline values: CDR1 SGHRS, CDR2 YFSETQ. CDR3 nucleotides: TGCGCCAGCAGCTTGGCCTCGGGAGGACCCTCTAATGAAAAACTGTTTTTT. It yields the protein CASSLASGGPSNEKLFF.

The chain employs TRBV19 and TRBJ1-3; TRBD1 agrees at 7 bases. From germline, CDR1 is LNHDA and CDR2 SQIVND (reference sequence). V shed 5 bases and J 3 bases; nucleotides not matched to a gene: 10. CDR3 length: 16 residues. The CDR3 is CASSARGTAVGNTIYF. CDR3 in DNA: TGTGCCAGTAGTGCGCGCGGGACAGCAGTTGGAAACACCATATATTTT.

The J gene is TRBJ2-3, the V gene TRBV18, with a tentative D call TRBD1 (5 bases). Germline V gene sequence: CDR1 KGHSH, CDR2 LQKENI. Trimming shortened V by 3 bases and J by 3 bases, and 13 bases separated the two germline ends. The CDR3 runs to 15 residues. CDR3 residues: CASSPQGGSTDTQYF. The CDR3 nucleotides are TGTGCCAGCTCACCTCAGGGTGGTAGTACAGATACGCAGTATTTT.

The rearrangement links TRBV7-3 to TRBJ2-2; 8 bases line up with TRBD1. The CDR3 extends over 17 amino acids. Germline CDR1 SGHTA, CDR2 FQGTGA. V lost 0 bases, J lost 3 bases, and 6 bases stayed unmatched. CDR3 DNA: TGTGCCAGCAGCTTAACTCTTCAGGGGGCTTACACCGGGGAGCTGTTTTTT. Translating it yields CASSLTLQGAYTGELFF.

The V and J genes are TRBV7-2 and TRBJ2-7, with D possibly being TRBD2 (6 bases). V was shortened by 1 base and J by 0 bases, with 16 bases between the two germline ends. This CDR3 region has 17 residues. Germline V gives CDR1 SGHTA, CDR2 FQGNSA. The CDR3 coding sequence is TGTGCCAGCAGCTTAGTGGCGGTTGCGGGGTACTCCTACGAGCAGTACTTC. It translates to CASSLVAVAGYSYEQYF.

The chain carries TRBV20-1 and TRBJ2-5; TRBD2 aligns across 9 bases. Germline CDR1 and CDR2: DFQATT and SNEGSKA (reference sequence). The V gene end was trimmed by 3 bases and the J gene end by 0 bases; junction bases not matched to a gene: 5. The CDR3 is 15 amino acids. The CDR3 here is CSASLPSGNQETQYF. In DNA form, the CDR3 reads TGCAGTGCTAGTCTGCCTAGCGGGAACCAAGAGACCCAGTACTTC.

The genes are TRBV28 and TRBJ1-4; D not resolved. Germline CDR1 reads MDHEN; CDR2 reads SYDVKM. The V end was cut by 6 bases, the J end by 5 bases, with 7 bases between. This CDR3 contains 12 residues. The CDR3 DNA follows: TGTGCCAGCAGACAAAAAAATGAAAAACTGTTTTTT. This sequence encodes CASRQKNEKLFF.

This clone was counted only a few times. The gene calls are TRBV3-1 (or the pseudogene TRBV3-2) and TRBJ1-2; 8 bases map to TRBD1. Trimming removed 5 bases from V and 8 bases from J; junction bases left unmatched: 10. CDR1 and CDR2 (germline): LGHDT, YNNKEL (reference sequence). The CDR3 runs 14 residues. CDR3 amino acids: CASSSSVTGVGYTF. As DNA, the CDR3 is TGTGCCAGCAGCTCCTCTGTGACAGGGGTCGGCTACACCTTC.

The V gene is TRBV10-1, the J gene TRBJ2-1, with 12 bases that match TRBD2. Germline-derived CDR1 and CDR2 are WNHNN and SYGVQD (reference sequence). The CDR3 totals 16 residues. Losses at the gene ends were 4 bases for V and 3 bases for J; bases not matched to a gene: 4. CDR3 in DNA: TGCGCCAGCAGTGGGTTGACTAGCGGGAGCTACAATGAGCAGTTCTTC. Translated, it gives CASSGLTSGSYNEQFF.

The rearrangement joins TRBV5-1 to TRBJ2-1, with D perhaps TRBD1 (6 bases). The CDR3 runs 13 residues. The V end was cut by 0 bases, the J end by 10 bases, with 11 bases between. CDR1 SGHRS and CDR2 YFSETQ come from the germline V gene. For the CDR3, the DNA is TGCGCCAGCAGCTTGGGGGTTGGGGGCGAGCAGTTCTTC. As protein: CASSLGVGGEQFF.

The J gene is TRBJ2-5, the V gene TRBV6-5; TRBD1 matches 12 bases. Per the germline V gene, CDR1 is MNHEY and CDR2 is SVGAGI. This CDR3 comprises 15 residues. The V segment lost 5 bases and the J segment 5 bases; nucleotides outside the gene matches: 6. This CDR3 reads CASSNLGQGAETQYF. Here the CDR3 DNA reads TGTGCCAGCAGTAACCTGGGACAGGGGGCTGAGACCCAGTACTTC.

In its sample, this clone was seen a few times. The CDR3 loop is CSASSDNTDTQYF. DNA of the CDR3: TGCAGTGCTAGTTCTGACAACACAGATACGCAGTATTTT. This rearrangement joins TRBV20-1 to TRBJ2-3; no clear D. Germline values: CDR1 DFQATT, CDR2 SNEGSKA (reference sequence). Trimming removed 3 bases at V and 2 bases at J, with 9 bases between. This CDR3 region has 13 residues.

The chain has TRBV5-1 and TRBJ1-5; 8 bases align to TRBD1. The CDR3 runs 14 residues. Trimming cost V 4 bases and J 7 bases; bases outside gene matches: 7. The germline CDR1 and CDR2 sequences are SGHRS and YFSETQ. The CDR3 loop reads CASSQTGTGQPQHF. CDR3 nucleotides: TGCGCCAGCAGCCAAACCGGGACAGGCCAGCCCCAGCATTTT.

This clone was seen a single time. V and J are TRBV6-9 and TRBJ2-2; 10 nucleotides agree with TRBD2. Germline V gene sequence: CDR1 MNHGY, CDR2 SVAAGI. CDR3 length: 16 residues. Unmatched junction bases numbered 7, after V lost 4 bases and J lost 5 bases. The CDR3 bases are TGTGCCAGCAGTTCCGGAGCGGGGGGGCCTACCGGGGAGCTGTTTTTT. This codes for CASSSGAGGPTGELFF.